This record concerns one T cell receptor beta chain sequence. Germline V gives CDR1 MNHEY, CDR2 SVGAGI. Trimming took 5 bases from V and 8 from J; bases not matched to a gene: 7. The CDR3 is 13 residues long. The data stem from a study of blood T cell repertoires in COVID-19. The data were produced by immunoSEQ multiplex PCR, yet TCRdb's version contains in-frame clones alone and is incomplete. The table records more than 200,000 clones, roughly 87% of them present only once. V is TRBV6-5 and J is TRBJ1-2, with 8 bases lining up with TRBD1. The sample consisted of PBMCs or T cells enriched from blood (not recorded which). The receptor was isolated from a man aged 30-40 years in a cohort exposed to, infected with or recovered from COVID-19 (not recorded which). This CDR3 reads CASSLDRERGYTF. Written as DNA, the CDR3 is TGTGCCAGCAGTCTGGACAGGGAAAGAGGCTACACCTTC.